This T cell receptor beta chain stems from a study of tumor and adjacent non-tumor tissue in lung cancer. Study outcomes and limitations: Tumor TCR diversity, when higher, was linked to shorter survival.

RNA was extracted from bulk tissue without any cell sorting. More than 3 cm separated this lung sample from the edge of the tumor. The CDR3 extends over 13 amino acids. Germline lookup yields CDR1 DFQATT and CDR2 SNEGSKA (reference sequence). V was shortened by 5 bases and J by 4 bases, with 13 bases between the two germline ends. A note on this clonotype: Its matching antigen is unknown. One base away lies a much larger clone, so this may be a sequencing read error.

A modified ARM-PCR protocol with three rounds of nested PCR amplified TCRbeta. TCRdb reanalysed the multiplex PCR reads using MiXCR and keeps one entry per CDR3 protein. The sample carries some 100,000 distinct CDR3 sequences, under 65% recorded once. Sequenced: distant non-tumor lung tissue. This receptor was obtained from a man in his sixties with non-small cell lung cancer. The chain employs TRBV20-1 and TRBJ2-3, with D possibly being TRBD2 (6 bases). The DNA for the CDR3 is TGCAGTGCTTACTGCGGGGAGGCAGATACGCAGTATTTT. As protein: CSAYCGEADTQYF.